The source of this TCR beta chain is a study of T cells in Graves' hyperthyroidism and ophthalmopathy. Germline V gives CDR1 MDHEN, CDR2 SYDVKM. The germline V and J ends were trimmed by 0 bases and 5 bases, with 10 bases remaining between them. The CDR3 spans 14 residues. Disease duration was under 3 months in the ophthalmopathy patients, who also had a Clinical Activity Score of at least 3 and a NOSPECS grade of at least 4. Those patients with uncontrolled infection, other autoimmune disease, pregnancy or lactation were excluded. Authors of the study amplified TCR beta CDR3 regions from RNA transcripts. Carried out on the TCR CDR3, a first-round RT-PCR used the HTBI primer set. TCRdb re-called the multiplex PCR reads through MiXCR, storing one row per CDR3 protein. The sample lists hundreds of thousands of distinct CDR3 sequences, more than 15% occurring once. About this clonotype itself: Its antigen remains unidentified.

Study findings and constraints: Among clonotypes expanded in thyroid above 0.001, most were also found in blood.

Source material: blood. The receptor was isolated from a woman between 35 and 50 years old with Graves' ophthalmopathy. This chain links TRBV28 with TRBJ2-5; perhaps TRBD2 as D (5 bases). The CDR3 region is CASSLWGRRETQYF. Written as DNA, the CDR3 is TGTGCCAGCAGTTTATGGGGGAGAAGGGAGACCCAGTACTTC. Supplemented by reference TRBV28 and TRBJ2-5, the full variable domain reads DVKVTQSSRYLVKRTGEKVFLECVQDMDHENMFWYRQDPGLGLRLIYFSYDVKMKEKGDIPEGYSVSREKKERFSLILESASTNQTSMYLCASSLWGRRETQYFGPGTRLLVL.